The present TCR beta chain was sequenced within a study of shared clonotypes between healthy human individuals. DNA at approximately 200 ng, tens of thousands of T cell genomes, went into sorted-subset replicate PCRs. TCRdb keeps only in-frame clones here, not all; method: immunoSEQ multiplex PCR. This sample carries roughly 700,000 clones, approximately 74% of them seen once, and the ten largest clones take more than 1.5%. Trimming cost V 6 bases and J 3 bases, with 11 bases left between them. CDR1 is MNHNY, CDR2 SVGAGI, per germline (reference sequence). This CDR3 region has 13 residues. V gene TRBV6-6 combines with J gene TRBJ1-1; tentative D call: TRBD1 (6 bases). Sequenced material: memory CD4+ T cells sorted from blood. Subset in this sample: CD45RA-negative fraction. The clonotype originates from a woman aged 25 to 39 in good health. CDR3 residues: CASSPGGYTEAFF. Here the CDR3 DNA reads TGTGCCAGCAGCCCCGGGGGCTACACTGAAGCTTTCTTT.